What follows are 31 T cell receptor beta chains derived from one specimen sequenced in a study of blood T cell repertoires in COVID-19. The data were produced by immunoSEQ multiplex PCR, yet TCRdb's version contains in-frame clones alone and is incomplete. The sample includes 200,000 to 250,000 clones, around nine tenths of them seen just once. Sequenced: peripheral blood. The source is a man in his sixties with COVID-19, enrolled during active disease.

The rearrangement uses TRBV5-1 and TRBJ1-4; maybe TRBD1 (6 bases). The germline V gene has CDR1 SGHRS and CDR2 YFSETQ. V dropped 4 bases and J dropped 8 bases, with 24 bases sitting between them. CDR3 length: 17 amino acids. In nucleotides, the CDR3 is TGCGCCAGCAGCAATGGTTGGTTGGACAGTTTCCAAGAAAAACTGTTTTTT. Amino acid sequence: CASSNGWLDSFQEKLFF.

This clone was detected only once. The genes are TRBV27 and TRBJ2-1; D is ambiguous. V was shortened by 4 bases and J by 1 base, with 11 bases between the two germline ends. Looked up from germline, CDR1 is MNHEY and CDR2 is SMNVEV (reference sequence). The CDR3 consists of 15 residues. In nucleotides, the CDR3 is TGTGCCAGCAGTTCGACGCTCAGGTCCTACAATGAGCAGTTCTTC. This sequence encodes CASSSTLRSYNEQFF.

V usage is TRBV19 and J usage is TRBJ1-5; TRBD1 aligns across 7 bases. V shed 1 base, J shed 0 bases, and the junction held 6 bases outside the gene matches. The CDR3 loop spans 17 amino acids. The germline V gene encodes CDR1 LNHDA and CDR2 SQIVND (reference sequence). The CDR3 sequence is CASSIGDRLYSNQPQHF. The CDR3 DNA reads TGTGCCAGTAGTATAGGGGACAGACTCTATAGCAATCAGCCCCAGCATTTT.

Only one count was recorded for this clone. The V gene is TRBV5-1, the J gene TRBJ2-2, with 7 bases identical to TRBD1. Germline values: CDR1 SGHRS, CDR2 YFSETQ. The CDR3 is 14 residues long. V trimming: 1 base; J trimming: 7 bases; junction bases outside the gene matches: 4. CDR3 residues: CASSLRGQVGELFF. The CDR3 region has the DNA TGCGCCAGCAGCTTGAGAGGACAGGTCGGGGAGCTGTTTTTT.

The chain uses TRBV12-5 and TRBJ1-4; TRBD1 matches at 11 bases. CDR3 length equals 14 residues. Germline assignment: CDR1 LGHNT and CDR2 FRNRAP. The V gene end was trimmed by 5 bases and the J gene end by 10 bases; junction bases not matched to a gene: 6. CDR3 nucleotide sequence: TGTGCTAGTGGTGCGGGACAGGGGGGTCGAAAACTGTTTTTT. This codes for CASGAGQGGRKLFF.

This chain connects TRBV7-9 to TRBJ1-2, with 8 bases lining up with TRBD1. The germline gives CDR1 SEHNR, CDR2 FQNEAQ (reference sequence). The CDR3 is 15 amino acids. Trimming at V came to 4 bases and at J to 7 bases, leaving 11 bases not matched to a gene. The CDR3 reads CASSYTATGEGGYTF. The CDR3 DNA follows: TGTGCCAGCAGCTACACCGCGACAGGGGAGGGTGGCTACACCTTC.

The table lists this clone with a count of one. The rearrangement uses TRBV15 and TRBJ1-2, with TRBD1 matching over 7 bases. This CDR3 region has 15 residues. The V and J ends lost 3 bases and 4 bases, in that order; junction bases with no gene match: 8. CDR1 and CDR2 from the germline V gene are LNHNV and YYDKDF (reference sequence). The DNA of the CDR3 is TGTGCCACCAGCAGCGGACAGGCGTCCCTCTATGGCTACACCTTC. Translating it yields CATSSGQASLYGYTF.

The chain carries TRBV5-6 and TRBJ2-7; a weak D match, TRBD2 (5 bases). Germline V gene sequence: CDR1 SGHDT, CDR2 YYEEEE. V was clipped by 7 bases and J by 6 bases, with 8 bases between them. This CDR3 is 10 amino acids long. CDR3 amino acids: CASRRFEQYF. In DNA form, the CDR3 reads TGTGCCAGCCGGAGGTTCGAGCAGTACTTC.

The CDR3 region has the DNA TGTGCCAGCAGTTACCGCAACTTCGGACAGACGAGCTCCTACGAGCAGTACTTC. This gives the protein CASSYRNFGQTSSYEQYF. V gene TRBV6-2 or TRBV6-3 combines with J gene TRBJ2-7; TRBD1 might be the D (6 bases). The CDR3 loop spans 18 amino acids. Trimming took 2 bases from V and 0 from J, leaving 20 bases between them. Germline V gives CDR1 MNHEY, CDR2 SVGEGT.

The chain couples TRBV18 to TRBJ1-2, with D maybe TRBD1 (5 bases). Trimming left V 1 base short and J 4 bases short, with 7 bases between. CDR3 length: 13 amino acids. Germline V gene data show CDR1 as KGHSH and CDR2 as LQKENI. The CDR3 region has the DNA TGTGCCAGCTCACCACGGGGCGGCTATGGCTACACCTTC. This gives the protein CASSPRGGYGYTF.

This chain joins TRBV7-9 and TRBJ1-1, with 8 positions matching TRBD1. V lost 6 bases, J lost 5 bases, and 5 bases stayed unmatched. Germline CDR1 is SEHNR and CDR2 is FQNEAQ (reference sequence). The CDR3 length is 13 residues. The CDR3 DNA reads as TGTGCCAGCAGTCTGACAGGGGCTACTGAAGCTTTCTTT. Its protein product is CASSLTGATEAFF.

The rearrangement uses TRBV5-1 and TRBJ2-1, with D perhaps matching TRBD2 (5 bases). The germline V and J ends were trimmed by 4 bases and 2 bases, with 10 bases remaining between them. The CDR3 covers 14 residues. Germline loops: CDR1 SGHRS, CDR2 YFSETQ. The CDR3, as DNA: TGCGCCAGCAGCGGACGGGGTGCCTACAATGAGCAGTTCTTC. Translated: CASSGRGAYNEQFF. Using reference TRBV5-1 and TRBJ2-1 for the parts outside the CDR3, the full variable domain is KAGVTQTPRYLIKTRGQQVTLSCSPISGHRSVSWYQQTPGQGLQFLFEYFSETQRNKGNFPGRFSGRQFSNSRSEMNVSTLELGDSALYLCASSGRGAYNEQFFGPGTRLTVL.

Comment on this clone: Other DNA sequences in the same sample also yield this CDR3. V usage is TRBV5-1 and J usage is TRBJ2-6, with a tentative D call TRBD1 (6 bases). V dropped 2 bases and J dropped 0 bases, with 6 bases sitting between them. Looked up from germline, CDR1 is SGHRS and CDR2 is YFSETQ. The CDR3 contains 15 residues. CDR3 sequence (DNA): TGCGCCAGCAGCTTACAGGGCTCTGGGGCCAACGTCCTGACTTTC. Translation: CASSLQGSGANVLTF.

The V gene is TRBV9, the J gene TRBJ1-4; D is possibly TRBD1 (6 bases). The V gene's germline CDR1 is SGDLS and CDR2 YYNGEE. The CDR3 totals 14 residues. V gave up 3 bases and J gave up 5 bases, with 11 bases separating them. CDR3 amino acids: CASSGQAMNEKLFF. CDR3 sequence (DNA): TGTGCCAGCAGCGGACAGGCGATGAATGAAAAACTGTTTTTT.

The genes are TRBV7-2 and TRBJ1-2; 7 nucleotides align to TRBD1. CDR1 and CDR2 (germline): SGHTA, FQGNSA. The ends lost 5 bases at V and 6 bases at J; junction bases unmatched: 12. This CDR3 is built from 15 residues. Here the CDR3 reads CASSLRPGGLHGYTF. CDR3 bases: TGTGCCAGCAGCCTCCGACCAGGGGGGTTGCATGGCTACACCTTC.

The J gene is TRBJ2-7, the V gene TRBV29-1; tentative D call: TRBD2 (5 bases). Germline V gene sequence: CDR1 SQVTM, CDR2 ANQGSEA. Trimming removed 1 base at V and 2 bases at J, with 15 bases between. The CDR3 totals 15 residues. The CDR3 spells CSVEGYRGSTYEQYF. The CDR3 nucleotides read TGCAGCGTTGAAGGATACCGCGGGTCGACCTACGAGCAGTACTTC.

This chain connects TRBV3-1 (or the pseudogene TRBV3-2) to TRBJ2-7; TRBD1 matches 10 bases. This CDR3 contains 15 residues. Unmatched junction bases numbered 8, after V lost 4 bases and J lost 5 bases. Germline V CDR1 and CDR2: LGHDT, YNNKEL (reference sequence). CDR3: CASSPRDRGYHEQYF. The DNA for the CDR3 is TGTGCCAGCAGCCCGAGGGACAGGGGTTATCACGAGCAGTACTTC.

The J gene is TRBJ2-1, the V gene TRBV7-3, with 9 bases fitting TRBD2. From germline, CDR1 is SGHTA and CDR2 FQGTGA. The length of the CDR3 is 15 residues. Trimming took 5 bases from V and 4 from J; bases not matched to a gene: 6. DNA for the CDR3: TGTGCCAGCAGCCATAGCGGGAGCGGTTACAATGAGCAGTTCTTC. This encodes CASSHSGSGYNEQFF.

The chain has TRBV7-2 and TRBJ2-2, with TRBD1 as a possible D gene (5 bases). The CDR3 spans 15 residues. Germline assignment: CDR1 SGHTA and CDR2 FQGNSA. V lost 3 bases to trimming and J lost 2 bases, with 10 bases between them. CDR3 DNA sequence: TGTGCCAGCAGCTTCTTGGACACAAACACCGGGGAGCTGTTTTTT. This codes for CASSFLDTNTGELFF.

The gene calls are TRBV7-2 and TRBJ2-1, with 7 bases matching TRBD2. This CDR3 is 15 amino acids long. J lost 6 bases, V lost 5 bases, and 10 bases had no gene match. Germline-derived CDR1 and CDR2 are SGHTA and FQGNSA. Here the CDR3 DNA reads TGTGCCAGCAGCCCGGCCAGCGGGATACGCAATGAGCAGTTCTTC. It encodes CASSPASGIRNEQFF.

The rearrangement links TRBV27 to TRBJ1-1, with D tentatively TRBD1 (6 bases). Germline-derived CDR1 and CDR2 are MNHEY and SMNVEV (reference sequence). Trimming cost V 1 base and J 4 bases, with 13 bases left between them. CDR3 length equals 15 residues. CDR3 nucleotide sequence: TGTGCCAGCAGTTTATTTGGGGGGGCGATCACTGAAGCTTTCTTT. Its protein is CASSLFGGAITEAFF.

The chain is built from TRBV5-6 and TRBJ1-2; D is unresolved. Trimming removed 0 bases at V and 2 bases at J, with 8 bases between. The CDR3 is made up of 14 amino acids. CDR1 is SGHDT and CDR2 is YYEEEE in the germline V gene. The CDR3 bases are TGTGCCAGCAGCTTGGAGATGAGAAACTATGGCTACACCTTC. Its protein is CASSLEMRNYGYTF.

The chain combines TRBV5-1 with TRBJ2-7, with 10 bases identical to TRBD2. V gave up 0 bases and J gave up 2 bases; unmatched junction bases: 2. CDR1 SGHRS and CDR2 YFSETQ come from the germline V gene. The CDR3 has 15 residues. CDR3 sequence: CASSLEAGGPYEQYF. CDR3 bases: TGCGCCAGCAGCTTGGAAGCGGGAGGGCCCTACGAGCAGTACTTC.

This chain connects TRBV18 to TRBJ2-3; no clear D. CDR1 is KGHSH and CDR2 is LQKENI in the germline V gene. V shed 3 bases and J shed 1 base, with 14 bases lying between them. CDR3 length: 16 residues. The CDR3 DNA is TGTGCCAGCTCACCCGCCTTAGCCACACGCACAGATACGCAGTATTTT. Protein: CASSPALATRTDTQYF.

V usage is TRBV27 and J usage is TRBJ1-2; TRBD1 aligns across 7 bases. CDR3 length: 16 amino acids. V gave up 8 bases and J gave up 4 bases; unmatched junction bases: 16. Germline CDR1 is MNHEY and CDR2 is SMNVEV (reference sequence). The CDR3 here is CASAFTTGRISYGYTF. The CDR3 bases are TGTGCCAGCGCATTCACGACAGGGAGGATCAGCTATGGCTACACCTTC.

J is TRBJ2-2 and V is TRBV15; TRBD2 is a possible D gene (6 bases). V was pared by 3 bases and J by 5 bases, with 16 bases between. CDR3 length: 16 residues. Germline V CDR1 and CDR2: LNHNV, YYDKDF (reference sequence). CDR3 sequence: CATSSPPEGGTGELFF. The CDR3 DNA reads TGTGCCACCAGCAGCCCCCCTGAAGGAGGGACCGGGGAGCTGTTTTTT.

This rearrangement joins TRBV7-2 to TRBJ1-3, with 9 bases fitting TRBD1. Germline V gene sequence: CDR1 SGHTA, CDR2 FQGNSA. Trimming cost V 5 bases and J 4 bases; bases outside gene matches: 12. This CDR3 has 17 residues. The CDR3 sequence is CASSPWTGEAGGNTIYF. CDR3 nucleotide sequence: TGTGCCAGCAGCCCATGGACAGGGGAGGCAGGGGGAAACACCATATATTTT. Using reference TRBV7-2 and TRBJ1-3 for the parts outside the CDR3, the full variable domain is GAGVSQSPSNKVTEKGKDVELRCDPISGHTALYWYRQSLGQGLEFLIYFQGNSAPDKSGLPSDRFSAERTGGSVSTLTIQRTQQEDSAVYLCASSPWTGEAGGNTIYFGEGSWLTVV.

J is TRBJ1-1 and V is TRBV3-1 (or the pseudogene TRBV3-2), with 7 bases matching TRBD1. This CDR3 is built from 17 residues. Germline V gene lookup returns CDR1 LGHDT and CDR2 YNNKEL (reference sequence). The trim removed 4 bases at V and 4 bases at J, leaving 15 bases unmatched. As DNA, the CDR3 is TGTGCCAGCAGCCCGAGATATACACAGGGGTGGGGCACTGAAGCTTTCTTT. Encoded protein: CASSPRYTQGWGTEAFF.

The chain carries TRBV5-1 and TRBJ2-5; 9 bases are a match to TRBD1. The CDR3 has 15 amino acids. Losses at the gene ends were 6 bases for V and 1 base for J; bases not matched to a gene: 7. The germline V gene has CDR1 SGHRS and CDR2 YFSETQ. CDR3 region: CASTDGQGLQETQYF. In nucleotides, the CDR3 is TGCGCCAGCACTGATGGACAGGGGCTCCAAGAGACCCAGTACTTC.

The chain combines TRBV21-1 with TRBJ2-5; the table names TRBD2, a call not compared with the DNA. TRBV21-1 is an annotated pseudogene. This CDR3 is 13 amino acids long. For the CDR3, the DNA is TGTGCCAGCAGCAAATCCCCTTCGGAGACCCAGTACTTC. Its protein is CASSKSPSETQYF.

The CDR3 here is CASSQSFRTGTYNEQFF. DNA of the CDR3: TGCGCCAGCAGTCAATCTTTTAGGACAGGGACCTACAATGAGCAGTTCTTC. V is TRBV10-2 and J is TRBJ2-1; 8 bases fit TRBD1. Germline V gene lookup returns CDR1 WSHSY and CDR2 SAAADI. The CDR3 is 17 residues long. The V and J ends lost 5 bases and 2 bases, in that order; junction bases with no gene match: 11.